These 15 T cell receptor beta chains came from one sample sequenced in a study of cytomegalovirus exposure and HLA in healthy donors (dated by TCRdb to about 2017). Library prep was done by the immunoSEQ multiplex PCR assay. Sourced from immuneACCESS, this table was stored by TCRdb with only in-frame sequences that have V and J called. A share of the clones is absent; for the studies checked, an unresolved V gene accounts for under half, and the remainder has no known explanation. The sample profile shows some 140,000 clones; 86% of them were found once. 2.1% of the sample is in the top ten clones. Sequencing was performed on PBMCs. These receptors all stem from a human donor in good health.

The CDR3 nucleotides are TGTGCCAGCAGCCGCAGGGGAGGGGAGACCCAGTACTTC. It is translated as CASSRRGGETQYF. This chain connects TRBV9 to TRBJ2-5, with D possibly TRBD2 on 7 matching bases. CDR1 and CDR2 from the germline V gene are SGDLS and YYNGEE. Trimming took 4 bases from V and 5 from J, leaving 12 bases between them. The CDR3 totals 13 residues.

The V and J genes are TRBV15 and TRBJ2-7; unclear D gene. This CDR3 contains 13 residues. Germline CDR1 and CDR2: LNHNV and YYDKDF (reference sequence). Trimming stripped 0 bases from V and 0 bases from J, with 3 bases between. CDR3 protein: CATSRDLSYEQYF. The CDR3 DNA follows: TGTGCCACCAGCAGAGATCTCTCCTACGAGCAGTACTTC.

The chain links TRBV5-4 to TRBJ2-7; 9 nucleotides line up with TRBD2. The length of the CDR3 is 17 residues. V was pared by 0 bases and J by 1 base, with 8 bases of the junction left unmatched. CDR1 is SGHNT, CDR2 YYREEE, per germline (reference sequence). The CDR3 region has the DNA TGTGCCAGCAGCTTGGCTGATTCTAGCGGGACATCCTACGAGCAGTACTTC. Protein product: CASSLADSSGTSYEQYF.

The V gene is TRBV29-1, the J gene TRBJ2-1; 7 nucleotides line up with TRBD2. The V and J ends lost 2 bases and 6 bases, in that order; junction bases with no gene match: 7. The CDR3 spans 14 residues. CDR1 and CDR2 from the germline V gene are SQVTM and ANQGSEA. The CDR3 is CSVELFLAANEQFF. The CDR3 coding sequence is TGCAGCGTTGAATTGTTTCTAGCGGCCAATGAGCAGTTCTTC.

This clone was seen a handful of times. CDR3 sequence: CASSDSEASYGYTF. In nucleotides, the CDR3 is TGTGCCAGCAGTGACTCTGAGGCTTCCTATGGCTACACCTTC. The rearrangement links TRBV6-4 to TRBJ1-2; D unclear. Germline CDR1 MRHNA, CDR2 SNTAGT. The CDR3 totals 14 residues. Trimming cost V 0 bases and J 4 bases, with 9 bases left between them.

The genes are TRBV27 and TRBJ2-3; 11 bases agree with TRBD2. The CDR3 has 17 residues. CDR1 and CDR2 from the germline V gene are MNHEY and SMNVEV (reference sequence). The ends lost 0 bases at V and 2 bases at J; junction bases unmatched: 4. The CDR3 loop reads CASSLSVSGGATDTQYF. CDR3 DNA: TGTGCCAGCAGTTTATCGGTTAGCGGGGGGGCCACAGATACGCAGTATTTT.

The chain links TRBV5-6 to TRBJ2-7, with TRBD1 matching 11 bases. CDR1 and CDR2 from the germline V gene are SGHDT and YYEEEE. Trimming removed 3 bases from V and 5 bases from J; junction bases left unmatched: 7. This CDR3 contains 15 residues. The CDR3 DNA reads as TGTGCCAGCAGCTGGACAGGGGGCGCTTCCCACGAGCAGTACTTC. Translation gives CASSWTGGASHEQYF.

The gene calls are TRBV6-5 and TRBJ1-6, with 12 bases matching TRBD1. CDR3 length: 15 residues. J gave up 10 bases and V 5 bases, and 6 bases lay outside the gene matches. CDR1 and CDR2 (germline): MNHEY, SVGAGI. CDR3 DNA: TGTGCCAGCAGTGCCGGGACAGGGGGCCGGTCACCCCTCCACTTT. As protein: CASSAGTGGRSPLHF.

V gene TRBV7-8 combines with J gene TRBJ1-2; tentative D call: TRBD1 (6 bases). Germline loops: CDR1 SGHVS, CDR2 FQNEAQ. This CDR3 region has 15 residues. Trimming stripped 2 bases from V and 0 bases from J, with 10 bases between. The CDR3 DNA sequence: TGTGCCAGCAGCTTATCCAGGACAGCTAACTATGGCTACACCTTC. This sequence encodes CASSLSRTANYGYTF.

The rearrangement uses TRBV29-1 and TRBJ2-5; 12 bases map to TRBD2. After removal of 3 bases from V and 1 base from J, the junction contained 12 bases not matched to a gene. Germline-derived CDR1 and CDR2 are SQVTM and ANQGSEA. This CDR3 has 18 amino acids. The CDR3 region is CSVEYQPTSGGSQETQYF. The CDR3 DNA reads TGCAGCGTTGAGTACCAACCGACTAGCGGGGGCTCCCAAGAGACCCAGTACTTC.

The chain carries TRBV28 and TRBJ1-1; a weak D match, TRBD1 (5 bases). CDR1 MDHEN and CDR2 SYDVKM come from the germline V gene. Trimming stripped 4 bases from V and 0 bases from J, with 9 bases between. CDR3 length: 14 amino acids. The CDR3 sequence: CASSSVRVNTEAFF. CDR3 coding DNA: TGTGCCAGCAGTTCCGTCAGGGTGAACACTGAAGCTTTCTTT.

The CDR3: CASSFSSGSGTGELFF. The CDR3 DNA sequence: TGTGCCAGCAGCTTCTCTAGCGGGAGCGGAACCGGGGAGCTGTTTTTT. This rearrangement joins TRBV7-3 to TRBJ2-2, with 10 bases that match TRBD2. The V gene's germline CDR1 is SGHTA and CDR2 FQGTGA. V was pared by 3 bases and J by 5 bases, with 6 bases of the junction left unmatched. This CDR3 is 16 amino acids long.

This chain links TRBV19 with TRBJ1-2; D might be TRBD1 (5 bases). The CDR3 contains 16 residues. V was pared by 1 base and J by 10 bases, with 22 bases between. CDR1 is LNHDA, CDR2 SQIVND, per germline (reference sequence). The DNA for the CDR3 is TGTGCCAGTAGTATAGTAGGCACAGGTCGGCTTACGTCCTACACCTTC. It is translated as CASSIVGTGRLTSYTF.

The chain combines TRBV2 with TRBJ2-1, with 10 positions matching TRBD2. Germline loops: CDR1 SNHLY, CDR2 FYNNEI. V gave up 8 bases and J gave up 9 bases; unmatched junction bases: 7. The CDR3 consists of 13 residues. The CDR3 nucleotides are TGTGCCAGCTTTACTGTAGCGGGAGGTGAGCAGTTCTTC. Protein sequence: CASFTVAGGEQFF.

V usage is TRBV18 and J usage is TRBJ1-4; unclear D gene. This CDR3 region has 13 residues. CDR1 and CDR2 (germline): KGHSH, LQKENI. Trimming took off 6 bases at V and 2 bases at J, with 7 bases between the two ends. CDR3 nucleotide sequence: TGTGCCAGCTCCCGAGGGACTAATGAAAAACTGTTTTTT. Residues: CASSRGTNEKLFF.